The 3 T cell receptor beta chains below were found in one sample sequenced in a study of patients and donors after allogeneic stem cell transplantation. MiXCR, applied by TCRdb to the RT-PCR reads, yields one record per CDR3 protein. The data show 190,000 or so distinct CDR3 sequences, around two fifths seen once. Sequencing was performed on blood, either unsorted or a sorted T cell fraction (not recorded which). The source is a human donor who was either an allogeneic HSCT recipient or a stem cell or donor lymphocyte infusion donor (not recorded which). It is not recorded whose cells these are; they may come from a transplant donor.

The CDR3 is CSASLPSGTDTQYF. The CDR3 DNA reads TGCAGTGCTAGTCTTCCTAGCGGGACGGATACGCAGTATTTT. This chain joins TRBV20-1 and TRBJ2-3, with TRBD2 matching 9 bases. The CDR3 length is 14 residues. Per the germline V gene, CDR1 is DFQATT and CDR2 is SNEGSKA (reference sequence). The J segment lost 6 bases and the V segment lost 3 bases, leaving 7 bases of the junction unmatched.

This clonotype was detected only a few times. The V gene is TRBV7-2, the J gene TRBJ1-1; possibly TRBD1 for D (6 bases). V gave up 4 bases and J gave up 5 bases, with 8 bases separating them. Germline CDR1 is SGHTA and CDR2 is FQGNSA. CDR3 length: 12 residues. The CDR3 DNA is TGTGCCAGCAGCTACAGGGTAACTGAAGCTTTCTTT. Translating it yields CASSYRVTEAFF.

The V and J genes are TRBV10-3 and TRBJ1-6; 7 bases map to TRBD1. V was clipped by 2 bases and J by 0 bases; unmatched bases: 4. The CDR3 contains 17 residues. Per the germline V gene, CDR1 is ENHRY and CDR2 is SYGVKD. The CDR3 sequence is CAISEQQGSSYNSPLHF. Written as DNA, the CDR3 is TGTGCCATCAGTGAGCAACAGGGGAGCTCCTATAATTCACCCCTCCACTTT.